The 9 T cell receptor beta chains reported below all come from one sample, sequenced in a study of blood T cell repertoires in COVID-19. Sequencing used immunoSEQ multiplex PCR; TCRdb keeps in-frame clones, though not all of them. Here the sample spans tens of thousands of clones, around 90% being singletons. Sequencing used peripheral blood. The receptors here all came from a man aged 50 to 60 with acute or convalescent COVID-19.

This clone was observed a single time. This chain connects TRBV7-2 to TRBJ2-3; 8 nucleotides agree with TRBD2. Unmatched junction bases numbered 14, after V lost 5 bases and J lost 4 bases. CDR1 is SGHTA, CDR2 FQGNSA, per germline. CDR3 length: 17 residues. CDR3: CASSPRGSSGMSDTQYF. As DNA, the CDR3 is TGTGCCAGCAGCCCGAGGGGGAGTAGCGGGATGTCAGATACGCAGTATTTT.

CDR3 in amino acids: CASSFVDYGYTF. In DNA, the CDR3 is TGTGCCAGCAGTTTTGTAGACTATGGCTACACCTTC. The V gene is TRBV28, the J gene TRBJ1-2; D call uncertain. The V end lost 3 bases, the J end lost 3 bases, and 5 bases lay between the germline ends. Per germline, CDR1 MDHEN and CDR2 SYDVKM. The CDR3 consists of 12 residues.

The J gene is TRBJ2-3, the V gene TRBV6-5, with a possible D match to TRBD2 (5 bases). V shed 0 bases and J shed 7 bases, with 14 bases lying between them. Germline CDR1 and CDR2: MNHEY and SVGAGI. The CDR3 totals 15 residues. The CDR3 protein is CASSYSSGSSNTQYF. For the CDR3, the DNA is TGTGCCAGCAGTTACTCGAGTGGGAGTTCGAATACGCAGTATTTT.

This clone was counted between two and nine times. The J gene is TRBJ1-4, the V gene TRBV29-1, with 8 nucleotides matching TRBD1. The CDR3 is made up of 12 amino acids. Germline CDR1 SQVTM, CDR2 ANQGSEA. Trimming cost V 6 bases and J 4 bases; bases outside gene matches: 1. CDR3 in DNA: TGCAGCGTGACAGGGGATAATGAAAAACTGTTTTTT. Its protein product is CSVTGDNEKLFF.

The genes are TRBV19 and TRBJ2-3; D may be TRBD2 (5 bases). V was shortened by 6 bases and J by 3 bases, with 7 bases between the two germline ends. Germline assignment: CDR1 LNHDA and CDR2 SQIVND (reference sequence). CDR3 length: 12 residues. Here the CDR3 DNA reads TGTGCCAGTAGGGGAGTTACAGATACGCAGTATTTT. This sequence encodes CASRGVTDTQYF.

The chain combines TRBV7-3 with TRBJ2-5; a possible D gene is TRBD2 (7 bases). Germline V gives CDR1 SGHTA, CDR2 FQGTGA. V lost 1 base and J lost 1, with 10 bases in between. CDR3 size: 15 residues. The CDR3 DNA is TGTGCCAGCAGCTTAAAGGGGGGGGTCCAAGAGACCCAGTACTTC. Translated: CASSLKGGVQETQYF. Looking up the rest from reference TRBV7-3 and TRBJ2-5 gives the full variable domain: GAGVSQTPSNKVTEKGKYVELRCDPISGHTALYWYRQSLGQGPEFLIYFQGTGAADDSGLPNDRFFAVRPEGSVSTLKIQRTERGDSAVYLCASSLKGGVQETQYFGPGTRLLVL.

This clone came up once. The CDR3 loop is CASSRENTGELFF. The DNA for the CDR3 is TGCGCCAGCAGCCGGGAGAACACCGGGGAGCTGTTTTTT. This chain links TRBV5-1 with TRBJ2-2, with a possible D match to TRBD2 (5 bases). The CDR3 has 13 residues. Looked up from germline, CDR1 is SGHRS and CDR2 is YFSETQ. V lost 4 bases, J lost 1 base, and 5 bases lay in between.

The V gene is TRBV29-1, the J gene TRBJ1-6; D not resolved. There are 12 residues in the CDR3. Germline values: CDR1 SQVTM, CDR2 ANQGSEA. The V gene lost 4 bases and the J gene lost 7 bases, with 8 bases spanning the gap. The CDR3 coding sequence is TGCAGCGTTGGGGAGCAGAATTCACCCCTCCACTTT. This translates into CSVGEQNSPLHF. Drawing the rest from reference TRBV29-1 and TRBJ1-6, the complete variable domain is SAVISQKPSRDICQRGTSLTIQCQVDSQVTMMFWYRQQPGQSLTLIATANQGSEATYESGFVIDKFPISRPNLTFSTLTVSNMSPEDSSIYLCSVGEQNSPLHFGNGTRLTVT.

This chain joins TRBV9 and TRBJ1-2; D call uncertain. With 0 bases removed from V and 4 bases from J, the gap between germline ends came to 13 bases. Germline V lookup: CDR1 SGDLS, CDR2 YYNGEE. The CDR3 sequence is 15 residues long. The CDR3 DNA reads as TGTGCCAGCAGCGTAGAGGGAGTTGGCAGCTATGGCTACACCTTC. Its translation is CASSVEGVGSYGYTF.